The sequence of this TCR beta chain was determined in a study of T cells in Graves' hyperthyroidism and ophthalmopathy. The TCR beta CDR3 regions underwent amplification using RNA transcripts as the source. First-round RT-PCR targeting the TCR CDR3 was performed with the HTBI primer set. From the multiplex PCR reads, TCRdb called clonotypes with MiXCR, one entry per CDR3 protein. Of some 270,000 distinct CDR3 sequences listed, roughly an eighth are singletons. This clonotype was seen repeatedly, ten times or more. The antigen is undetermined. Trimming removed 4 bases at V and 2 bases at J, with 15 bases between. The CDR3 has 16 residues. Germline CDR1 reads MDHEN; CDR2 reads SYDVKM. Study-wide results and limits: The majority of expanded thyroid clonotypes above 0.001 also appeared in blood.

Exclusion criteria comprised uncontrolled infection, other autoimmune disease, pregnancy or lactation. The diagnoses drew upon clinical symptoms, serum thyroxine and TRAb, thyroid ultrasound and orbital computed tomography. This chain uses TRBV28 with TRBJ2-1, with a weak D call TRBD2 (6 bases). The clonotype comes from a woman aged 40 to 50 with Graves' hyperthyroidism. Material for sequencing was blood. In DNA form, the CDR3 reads TGTGCCAGCAGTTCTACTAGCCCAATCGCCTACAATGAGCAGTTCTTC. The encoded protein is CASSSTSPIAYNEQFF.